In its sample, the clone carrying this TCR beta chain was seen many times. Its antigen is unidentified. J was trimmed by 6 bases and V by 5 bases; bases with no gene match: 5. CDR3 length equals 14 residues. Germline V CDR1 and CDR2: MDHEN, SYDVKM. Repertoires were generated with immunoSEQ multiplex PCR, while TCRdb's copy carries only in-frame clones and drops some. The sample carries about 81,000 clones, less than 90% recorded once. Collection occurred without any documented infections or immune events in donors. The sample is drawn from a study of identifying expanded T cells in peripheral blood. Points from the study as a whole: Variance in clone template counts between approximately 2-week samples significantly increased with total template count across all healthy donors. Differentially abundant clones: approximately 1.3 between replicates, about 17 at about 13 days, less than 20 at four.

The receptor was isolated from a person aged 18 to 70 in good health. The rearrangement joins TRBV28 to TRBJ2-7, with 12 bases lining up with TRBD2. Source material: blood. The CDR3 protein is CASSLTSGSSEQYF. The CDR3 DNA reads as TGTGCCAGCAGTCTGACTAGCGGGAGTTCCGAGCAGTACTTC.